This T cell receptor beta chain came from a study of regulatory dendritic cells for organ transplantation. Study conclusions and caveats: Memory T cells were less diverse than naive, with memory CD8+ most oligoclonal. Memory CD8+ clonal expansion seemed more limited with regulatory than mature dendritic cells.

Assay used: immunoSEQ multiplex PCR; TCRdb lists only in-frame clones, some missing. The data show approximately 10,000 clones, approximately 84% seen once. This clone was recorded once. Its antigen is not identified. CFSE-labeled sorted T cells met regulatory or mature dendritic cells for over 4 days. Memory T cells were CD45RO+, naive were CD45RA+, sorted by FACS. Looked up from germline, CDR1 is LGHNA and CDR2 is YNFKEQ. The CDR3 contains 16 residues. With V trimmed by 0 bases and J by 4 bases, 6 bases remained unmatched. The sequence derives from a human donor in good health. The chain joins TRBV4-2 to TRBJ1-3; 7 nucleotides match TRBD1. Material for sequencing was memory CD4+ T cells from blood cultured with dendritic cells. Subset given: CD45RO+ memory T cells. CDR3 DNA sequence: TGTGCCAGCAGCCAAGACGAGGGGGCCGGAGGAAACACCATATATTTT. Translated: CASSQDEGAGGNTIYF.